These 24 T cell receptor beta chains came from one sample sequenced in a study of shared clonotypes between healthy human individuals. CD45RO-negative cells were positively selected for CCR7, leaving out terminally differentiated effector memory CD45RA+ cells. Sequencing was performed with immunoSEQ multiplex PCR; in TCRdb, only in-frame clones are kept and a portion is missing. The table includes 1.5 million to 2.5 million clones, about 95% detected once. The specimen sequenced was naive CD8+ T cells sorted from blood. All receptors derive from a man younger than 30 in good health.

In its sample, this clone was seen a few times. This chain joins TRBV29-1 and TRBJ1-3; 8 bases are a match to TRBD1. This CDR3 comprises 14 residues. The ends lost 7 bases at V and 4 bases at J; junction bases unmatched: 9. Germline V CDR1 and CDR2: SQVTM, ANQGSEA. The DNA for the CDR3 is TGCAGCGCAGGGACAGGAGTTCCCGGAAACACCATATATTTT. Protein sequence: CSAGTGVPGNTIYF.

On this clone: In the same sample, other DNA sequences code for this CDR3. The chain couples TRBV9 to TRBJ1-4; tentatively, D is TRBD1 (6 bases). The V and J ends lost 3 bases and 4 bases respectively, with 13 bases between them. The CDR3 extends over 15 amino acids. Germline V gene sequence: CDR1 SGDLS, CDR2 YYNGEE. The CDR3 region has the DNA TGTGCCAGCAGCGCCCAAGGGGGGCTTAATGAAAAACTGTTTTTT. This encodes CASSAQGGLNEKLFF. The full variable domain, in which reference TRBV9 and TRBJ1-4 provide the parts outside the CDR3, is DSGVTQTPKHLITATGQRVTLRCSPRSGDLSVYWYQQSLDQGLQFLIQYYNGEERAKGNILERFSAQQFPDLHSELNLSSLELGDSALYFCASSAQGGLNEKLFFGSGTQLSVL.

The chain employs TRBV4-1 and TRBJ2-5; TRBD1 matches 7 bases. Germline CDR1 is MGHRA and CDR2 is YSYEKL. The J segment lost 4 bases and the V segment lost 2 bases, leaving 7 bases of the junction unmatched. The CDR3 extends over 15 amino acids. CDR3 nucleotide sequence: TGCGCCAGCAGCCAAAGACCTAACAGGGGAGAGACCCAGTACTTC. Translation: CASSQRPNRGETQYF.

The chain has TRBV7-8 and TRBJ1-2; possibly TRBD1 for D (5 bases). Trimming stripped 4 bases from V and 7 bases from J, with 10 bases between. The germline V gene has CDR1 SGHVS and CDR2 FQNEAQ. The CDR3 contains 12 residues. In DNA form, the CDR3 reads TGTGCCAGCAGCTCCACAGGCGCTGGCTACACCTTC. It encodes CASSSTGAGYTF.

The DNA of the CDR3 is TGTGCCAGCCCCTCCCGGACATCTCCCTACGAGCAGTACTTC. Residues: CASPSRTSPYEQYF. The V gene is TRBV5-6, the J gene TRBJ2-7; weak D call: TRBD1 (5 bases). The V and J ends lost 7 bases and 2 bases respectively, with 16 bases between them. CDR3 length: 14 residues. CDR1 SGHDT and CDR2 YYEEEE come from the germline V gene.

This clone showed up just once. V gene TRBV6-5 combines with J gene TRBJ2-7; the D call may be TRBD1 or TRBD2 (5 bases each). V was shortened by 5 bases and J by 1 base, with 12 bases between the two germline ends. The CDR3 consists of 14 residues. Germline V CDR1 and CDR2: MNHEY, SVGAGI. CDR3 DNA: TGTGCCAGCAGTGAACTGGGACCATCCTACGAGCAGTACTTC. Encoded protein: CASSELGPSYEQYF.

As to this clone: Other DNA sequences in this sample translate to the same CDR3. The gene calls are TRBV9 and TRBJ2-7, with 8 bases that match TRBD1. The trim removed 0 bases at V and 4 bases at J, leaving 3 bases unmatched. This CDR3 is 14 amino acids long. CDR1 SGDLS and CDR2 YYNGEE come from the germline V gene. The CDR3 sequence: CASSVGQGNYEQYF. The DNA for the CDR3 is TGTGCCAGCAGCGTAGGACAGGGGAATTACGAGCAGTACTTC.

The CDR3 here is CASSAGIGETQYF. CDR3 DNA: TGTGCCAGTAGTGCCGGGATAGGGGAGACCCAGTACTTC. The chain carries TRBV19 and TRBJ2-5; tentatively, D is TRBD2 (5 bases). Looked up from germline, CDR1 is LNHDA and CDR2 is SQIVND (reference sequence). V was shortened by 5 bases and J by 5 bases, with 12 bases between the two germline ends. The CDR3 is 13 residues long. Together with reference TRBV19 and TRBJ2-5, the CDR3 gives the full variable domain: DGGITQSPKYLFRKEGQNVTLSCEQNLNHDAMYWYRQDPGQGLRLIYYSQIVNDFQKGDIAEGYSVSREKKESFPLTVTSAQKNPTAFYLCASSAGIGETQYFGPGTRLLVL.

V gene TRBV28 combines with J gene TRBJ1-2; D gene ambiguous. Germline CDR1 reads MDHEN; CDR2 reads SYDVKM. The V gene lost 1 base and the J gene lost 4 bases, with 16 bases spanning the gap. This CDR3 region has 16 residues. CDR3 loop: CASSLFQDEPTYGYTF. In nucleotides, the CDR3 is TGTGCCAGCAGTTTATTCCAAGACGAGCCCACCTATGGCTACACCTTC.

This sequence joins TRBV7-9 and TRBJ1-1; D gene uncertain. Trimming shortened V by 5 bases and J by 4 bases, and 14 bases separated the two germline ends. Per the germline V gene, CDR1 is SEHNR and CDR2 is FQNEAQ (reference sequence). CDR3 length: 14 residues. The DNA of the CDR3 is TGTGCCAGCAGCCCCGCCGTTTTTGGCACTGAAGCTTTCTTT. Translating gives CASSPAVFGTEAFF. Full variable domain (missing parts from reference TRBV7-9 and TRBJ1-1): DTGVSQNPRHKITKRGQNVTFRCDPISEHNRLYWYRQTLGQGPEFLTYFQNEAQLEKSRLLSDRFSAERPKGSFSTLEIQRTEQGDSAMYLCASSPAVFGTEAFFGQGTRLTVV.

The chain employs TRBV2 and TRBJ2-7; 8 bases fit TRBD1. Germline CDR1 reads SNHLY; CDR2 reads FYNNEI. V was pared by 6 bases and J by 2 bases, with 18 bases of the junction left unmatched. The CDR3 has 18 residues. This CDR3 reads CASRGPNGGQASPYEQYF. The CDR3 region has the DNA TGTGCCAGCAGGGGACCTAACGGGGGACAGGCGTCCCCCTACGAGCAGTACTTC.

As to this clone: This specimen includes other DNA sequences encoding the same CDR3. The rearrangement uses TRBV11-2 and TRBJ2-7; D not resolved. This CDR3 region has 13 residues. Germline V gene data show CDR1 as SGHAT and CDR2 as FQNNGV. V lost 3 bases and J lost 2, with 8 bases in between. The CDR3 DNA is TGTGCCAGCAGCTTGGCGGATGCCTACGAGCAGTACTTC. This translates into CASSLADAYEQYF.

For this clone: Compared with germline, one end of the junction differs, possibly owing to a read error. The chain joins TRBV7-9 to TRBJ2-1; TRBD1 aligns across 11 bases. CDR3 size: 15 residues. The germline CDR1 and CDR2 sequences are SEHNR and FQNEAQ (reference sequence). CDR3: CASSLGQGAVYEQFF. The CDR3, as DNA: TGTGCCAGCAGTTTAGGACAGGGGGCGGTCTATGAGCAGTTCTTC.

The chain combines TRBV7-9 with TRBJ2-1, with D possibly being TRBD1 or TRBD2 (5 bases each). Germline-derived CDR1 and CDR2 are SEHNR and FQNEAQ (reference sequence). The V end was cut by 1 base, the J end by 10 bases, with 8 bases between. The CDR3 sequence is 12 residues long. For the CDR3, the DNA is TGTGCCAGCAGCTTAGTGGGGACGGAGCAGTTCTTC. Translated, it gives CASSLVGTEQFF.

V gene TRBV6-5 combines with J gene TRBJ2-5; tentatively, D is TRBD1 (6 bases). Germline values: CDR1 MNHEY, CDR2 SVGAGI. Deletions cut 5 bases from V and 7 bases from J, with 20 bases between. This CDR3 comprises 15 residues. The CDR3 is CASSNLQGTGGTQYF. The CDR3 nucleotides are TGTGCCAGCAGTAACCTACAGGGTACTGGCGGGACCCAGTACTTC.

The chain employs TRBV19 and TRBJ1-5; D might be TRBD1 (5 bases). Germline V gene data show CDR1 as LNHDA and CDR2 as SQIVND (reference sequence). Trimming stripped 3 bases from V and 0 bases from J, with 12 bases between. The CDR3 length is 16 residues. In DNA form, the CDR3 reads TGTGCCAGTAGTATGATCGGGGGGTATAGCAATCAGCCCCAGCATTTT. Its protein is CASSMIGGYSNQPQHF.

This clone occurred once. The chain carries TRBV6-5 and TRBJ1-1, with 9 nucleotides matching TRBD1. In germline, CDR1 is MNHEY, CDR2 SVGAGI. V was clipped by 8 bases and J by 7 bases; unmatched bases: 5. The CDR3 spans 12 residues. CDR3 sequence: CASLTGGFEAFF. The CDR3 DNA is TGTGCCAGCCTGACAGGGGGATTTGAAGCTTTCTTT.

V usage is TRBV28 and J usage is TRBJ2-7; a weak D match, TRBD1 (6 bases). CDR3 length: 17 residues. The germline V gene has CDR1 MDHEN and CDR2 SYDVKM. The germline V and J ends were trimmed by 8 bases and 5 bases, with 28 bases remaining between them. This chain's CDR3 is CASGLRTEWELANEQYF. CDR3 DNA sequence: TGTGCCAGCGGGCTACGGACAGAGTGGGAACTCGCGAACGAGCAGTACTTC.

This chain links TRBV9 with TRBJ2-2; the match to TRBD2 covers 8 bases. V trimming: 3 bases; J trimming: 0 bases; junction bases outside the gene matches: 7. There are 17 residues in the CDR3. Germline CDR1 is SGDLS and CDR2 is YYNGEE. The CDR3 here is CASSDPSGGPNTGELFF. The CDR3 DNA sequence: TGTGCCAGCAGCGACCCCTCGGGAGGGCCGAACACCGGGGAGCTGTTTTTT.

The chain uses TRBV10-3 and TRBJ2-7, with 8 positions matching TRBD2. Losses at the gene ends were 8 bases for V and 0 bases for J; bases not matched to a gene: 6. Per germline, CDR1 ENHRY and CDR2 SYGVKD. The CDR3 is 14 residues long. CDR3 amino acids: CAIGLAGNSYEQYF. CDR3 nucleotide sequence: TGTGCCATCGGGCTAGCGGGTAACTCCTACGAGCAGTACTTC.

V is TRBV23-1 and J is TRBJ1-6, with a weak D call TRBD1 (5 bases). TRBV23-1 is an ORF for which the function is uncertain. The CDR3 consists of 18 residues. Deletions cut 4 bases from V and 0 bases from J, with 16 bases between. CDR3: CASSPGGVRSSYNSPLHF. The CDR3 nucleotides read TGCGCCAGCAGTCCGGGAGGGGTGAGGAGCTCCTATAATTCACCCCTCCACTTT.

The chain is built from TRBV9 and TRBJ2-2; D unclear. The CDR3 is 14 amino acids. Germline CDR1 SGDLS, CDR2 YYNGEE. The ends were cut back, 0 bases at V and 6 bases at J, with 9 bases in the middle. The CDR3 sequence is CASSVEGSAGELFF. In DNA, the CDR3 is TGTGCCAGCAGCGTAGAGGGATCGGCCGGGGAGCTGTTTTTT.

A single count supports this clone. The chain uses TRBV2 and TRBJ2-7; D gene uncertain. The CDR3 has 15 residues. Trimming took 2 bases from V and 5 from J, leaving 16 bases between them. The germline V gene encodes CDR1 SNHLY and CDR2 FYNNEI. The DNA for the CDR3 is TGTGCCAGCAGTGAACAGCCCCAATTCCTGGACGAGCAGTACTTC. Translated, it gives CASSEQPQFLDEQYF.

The table lists this clone with a count of one. The chain combines TRBV4-3 with TRBJ1-1; no clear D. Germline loops: CDR1 LGHNA, CDR2 YSLEER. Trimming removed 0 bases at V and 3 bases at J, with 5 bases between. The CDR3 extends over 13 amino acids. The CDR3 nucleotides are TGCGCCAGCAGCCAAGACGTGTACACTGAAGCTTTCTTT. The encoded protein is CASSQDVYTEAFF.